The 24 T cell receptor beta chains presented below share a single source sample, sequenced in a study of cytomegalovirus exposure and HLA in healthy donors. Primers for the PCR totalled 60 Vbeta and 13 Jbeta. Clones were read by immunoSEQ multiplex PCR, and TCRdb kept only the in-frame ones, dropping some. Counted here are fewer than 65,000 clones, about 90% occurring once; the ten biggest clones make up over 1.1%. The sequenced material came from PBMCs. All receptors derive from a man between 18 and 35 years old in good health and CMV-seronegative.

The V gene is TRBV10-1, the J gene TRBJ2-7; 8 bases map to TRBD1. Germline V gene sequence: CDR1 WNHNN, CDR2 SYGVQD (reference sequence). CDR3 length: 14 residues. V was clipped by 8 bases and J by 4 bases; unmatched bases: 10. CDR3 protein: CASLTGERRYEQYF. CDR3 in DNA: TGCGCCAGCCTGACAGGGGAACGAAGGTACGAGCAGTACTTC.

The chain is built from TRBV29-1 and TRBJ1-3, with D hard to call. Germline lookup yields CDR1 SQVTM and CDR2 ANQGSEA. V was pared by 8 bases and J by 0 bases, with 14 bases between. The CDR3 is made up of 14 amino acids. CDR3 in amino acids: CSSSPPGSGNTIYF. CDR3 DNA sequence: TGCAGCAGCTCCCCCCCGGGCTCTGGAAACACCATATATTTT.

This rearrangement joins TRBV30 to TRBJ2-5; possible D gene TRBD1, 6 bases. The V end was cut by 4 bases, the J end by 5 bases, with 17 bases between. This CDR3 spans 14 amino acids. CDR1 and CDR2 (germline): GTSNPN, SVGIG (reference sequence). The CDR3 sequence: CAWNRASGVETQYF. In DNA form, the CDR3 reads TGTGCCTGGAACCGGGCGTCAGGGGTGGAGACCCAGTACTTC.

This clone has just a few counts. V is TRBV5-1 and J is TRBJ1-1; D gene unclear. CDR3 length equals 12 residues. With 7 bases removed from V and 3 bases from J, the gap between germline ends came to 10 bases. Germline CDR1 SGHRS, CDR2 YFSETQ. The CDR3 sequence: CASWREDTEAFF. CDR3 nucleotide sequence: TGCGCCAGCTGGAGGGAGGACACTGAAGCTTTCTTT.

CDR3 residues: CASRTGTGGNSPLHF. The CDR3 DNA is TGTGCCAGCAGAACCGGGACAGGGGGAAATTCACCCCTCCACTTT. V usage is TRBV13 and J usage is TRBJ1-6; 11 nucleotides line up with TRBD1. Losses at the gene ends were 6 bases for V and 7 bases for J; bases not matched to a gene: 5. The CDR3 length is 15 residues. Per the germline V gene, CDR1 is PRHDT and CDR2 is FYEKMQ (reference sequence).

V gene TRBV7-9 combines with J gene TRBJ2-1; tentative D call: TRBD2 (6 bases). The CDR3 has 15 amino acids. V was shortened by 3 bases and J by 4 bases, with 13 bases between the two germline ends. CDR1 and CDR2 (germline): SEHNR, FQNEAQ (reference sequence). DNA for the CDR3: TGTGCCAGCAGCTTCGTCGCGGGGTCATACAATGAGCAGTTCTTC. It codes for CASSFVAGSYNEQFF.

The chain has TRBV11-2 and TRBJ2-7; 7 positions agree with TRBD2. The CDR3 totals 15 residues. Germline trimming cut 0 bases from V and 5 bases from J; bases unmatched to any gene: 7. CDR1 and CDR2 (germline): SGHAT, FQNNGV. The CDR3 spells CASSLDRTSAHEQYF. The CDR3 region has the DNA TGTGCCAGCAGCTTAGATCGAACTAGCGCACACGAGCAGTACTTC.

The rearrangement uses TRBV5-4 and TRBJ2-7; a possible D gene is TRBD1 (6 bases). Germline CDR1 and CDR2: SGHNT and YYREEE (reference sequence). The CDR3 length is 13 residues. The germline V and J ends were trimmed by 4 bases and 8 bases, with 16 bases remaining between them. The CDR3 bases are TGTGCCAGCAGCGCATCTGACAGGCCCCAGCAGTACTTC. Translating gives CASSASDRPQQYF.

The chain carries TRBV4-1 and TRBJ2-1; 7 nucleotides line up with TRBD2. CDR3 length: 14 residues. Germline V gene sequence: CDR1 MGHRA, CDR2 YSYEKL. V dropped 4 bases and J dropped 5; count of bases not matched to a gene: 5. The CDR3 DNA is TGCGCCAGCAGCCGCCAGCGGGGAGACAATGAGCAGTTCTTC. It specifies CASSRQRGDNEQFF.

The chain joins TRBV5-1 to TRBJ2-5; 7 bases match TRBD2. Losses at the gene ends were 0 bases for V and 9 bases for J; bases not matched to a gene: 8. The length of the CDR3 is 14 residues. Germline CDR1 and CDR2: SGHRS and YFSETQ. This CDR3 reads CASSLEGRGLAQYF. The CDR3 region has the DNA TGCGCCAGCAGCTTGGAGGGGAGGGGCCTTGCCCAGTACTTC.

The chain combines TRBV7-9 with TRBJ2-2; D ambiguous. The germline V gene encodes CDR1 SEHNR and CDR2 FQNEAQ (reference sequence). Trimming removed 5 bases from V and 1 base from J, with 17 bases in between. The CDR3 runs to 17 residues. CDR3 in amino acids: CASSPKAPERNTGELFF. The CDR3 DNA follows: TGTGCCAGCAGCCCCAAAGCCCCCGAGAGGAACACCGGGGAGCTGTTTTTT.

The chain combines TRBV27 with TRBJ1-2; no clear D gene. The germline V and J ends were trimmed by 6 bases and 0 bases, with 8 bases remaining between them. Germline values: CDR1 MNHEY, CDR2 SMNVEV (reference sequence). This CDR3 contains 13 residues. The CDR3 region has the DNA TGTGCCAGCAGAGCGTTAGCTAACTATGGCTACACCTTC. This codes for CASRALANYGYTF.

J is TRBJ1-1 and V is TRBV18; D is possibly TRBD1 (5 bases). Trimming took off 3 bases at V and 5 bases at J, with 13 bases between the two ends. CDR1 is KGHSH, CDR2 LQKENI, per germline. This CDR3 is 14 amino acids long. The CDR3 DNA follows: TGTGCCAGCTCACCGGAGGGGTCGAGTACTGAAGCTTTCTTT. Its protein product is CASSPEGSSTEAFF.

This clone is a singleton in its sample. The chain joins TRBV5-4 to TRBJ1-1; possibly TRBD1 for D (5 bases). The CDR3 spans 14 residues. The germline CDR1 and CDR2 sequences are SGHNT and YYREEE (reference sequence). V lost 3 bases and J 1 base, leaving 10 bases between the germline ends. CDR3 sequence reads: CASSWGRKNTEAFF. The CDR3 DNA follows: TGTGCCAGCAGCTGGGGCAGGAAGAACACTGAAGCTTTCTTT. Together with reference TRBV5-4 and TRBJ1-1, the CDR3 gives the full variable domain: ETGVTQSPTHLIKTRGQQVTLRCSSQSGHNTVSWYQQALGQGPQFIFQYYREEENGRGNFPPRFSGLQFPNYSSELNVNALELDDSALYLCASSWGRKNTEAFFGQGTRLTVV.

J is TRBJ2-7 and V is TRBV7-2, with D perhaps matching TRBD1 (6 bases). CDR3 length equals 14 residues. Trimming removed 2 bases at V and 4 bases at J, with 12 bases between. Germline V lookup: CDR1 SGHTA, CDR2 FQGNSA. The CDR3 sequence is CASSLQTGSYEQYF. In DNA, the CDR3 is TGTGCCAGCAGCTTACAGACAGGCTCTTACGAGCAGTACTTC.

The chain links TRBV2 to TRBJ1-6, with TRBD1 identical over 8 bases. The J segment lost 6 bases and the V segment lost 8 bases, leaving 6 bases of the junction unmatched. CDR3 length equals 14 residues. From germline, CDR1 is SNHLY and CDR2 FYNNEI. The CDR3 spells CASGNGQGNSPLHF. Here the CDR3 DNA reads TGTGCCAGCGGAAACGGACAGGGTAATTCACCCCTCCACTTT.

The chain uses TRBV6-6 and TRBJ2-3, with 8 positions matching TRBD1. This CDR3 spans 15 amino acids. The junction had 5 bases not matched to a gene; V was cut back by 1 base and J by 5 bases. CDR1 MNHNY and CDR2 SVGAGI come from the germline V gene (reference sequence). This CDR3 reads CASSYYRGVGDTQYF. The CDR3 DNA follows: TGTGCCAGCAGTTACTACAGGGGGGTTGGAGATACGCAGTATTTT.

CDR3 bases: TGTGCCAGCTCGCCCCAGGTAACGTACGAGCAGTACTTC. Translation gives CASSPQVTYEQYF. The chain recombines TRBV27 with TRBJ2-7, with D unclear. This CDR3 has 13 residues. The germline CDR1 and CDR2 sequences are MNHEY and SMNVEV (reference sequence). V lost 8 bases to trimming and J lost 4 bases, with 15 bases between them.

J is TRBJ1-6 and V is TRBV19; a weak D match, TRBD1 (5 bases). This CDR3 comprises 13 residues. Germline CDR1 LNHDA, CDR2 SQIVND (reference sequence). The ends were cut back, 10 bases at V and 8 bases at J, with 15 bases in the middle. The CDR3 reads CATTGLRDSPLHF. The CDR3 region has the DNA TGTGCCACCACGGGTCTCAGGGATTCACCCCTCCACTTT.

This clone was seen only a few times. The V and J genes are TRBV4-1 and TRBJ1-4; TRBD1 might be the D (6 bases). V was shortened by 10 bases and J by 2 bases, with 11 bases between the two germline ends. The CDR3 spans 13 residues. Germline V gene sequence: CDR1 MGHRA, CDR2 YSYEKL. For the CDR3, the DNA is TGCGCCACGACCACAGGGACTAATGAAAAACTGTTTTTT. Its protein product is CATTTGTNEKLFF.

V and J are TRBV5-6 and TRBJ1-4, with no clear D. Germline assignment: CDR1 SGHDT and CDR2 YYEEEE. This CDR3 spans 13 amino acids. V lost 2 bases and J lost 7, with 9 bases in between. This CDR3 reads CASSFAIGEKLFF. The DNA for the CDR3 is TGTGCCAGCAGCTTTGCGATTGGTGAAAAACTGTTTTTT.

The rearrangement uses TRBV5-1 and TRBJ2-6; D is ambiguous. This CDR3 contains 14 residues. CDR1 is SGHRS and CDR2 is YFSETQ in the germline V gene. V was clipped by 3 bases and J by 4 bases, with 8 bases between them. CDR3 sequence: CASSYKYGANVLTF. CDR3 sequence (DNA): TGCGCCAGCAGCTACAAATACGGGGCCAACGTCCTGACTTTC.

V and J are TRBV27 and TRBJ1-2, with a possible D match to TRBD1 (5 bases). The CDR3 totals 14 residues. From germline, CDR1 is MNHEY and CDR2 SMNVEV (reference sequence). The V gene lost 6 bases and the J gene lost 8 bases, with 19 bases spanning the gap. This chain's CDR3 is CASRAGGLLRGYTF. Written as DNA, the CDR3 is TGTGCCAGCAGGGCCGGGGGACTCCTGAGGGGCTACACCTTC.

J is TRBJ1-1 and V is TRBV19, with TRBD1 identical over 8 bases. The ends lost 4 bases at V and 4 bases at J; junction bases unmatched: 5. Looked up from germline, CDR1 is LNHDA and CDR2 is SQIVND (reference sequence). The CDR3 sequence is 14 residues long. CDR3 coding DNA: TGTGCCAGTAGTACAGGGGGCGTTGGCACTGAAGCTTTCTTT. Translating gives CASSTGGVGTEAFF.